The next 20 T cell receptor beta chains were all read from a single sample in a study of blood T cell repertoires in COVID-19. The method was immunoSEQ multiplex PCR; TCRdb's version includes in-frame clones alone and lacks a portion of them. The data show 110,000 to 150,000 clones, roughly nine tenths seen once. Sequenced input: peripheral blood. The receptors derive from a woman aged 55 to 70 with active COVID-19.

The rearrangement uses TRBV16 and TRBJ2-7; the match to TRBD2 covers 7 bases. The CDR3 runs to 18 residues. V gave up 2 bases and J gave up 0 bases; unmatched junction bases: 13. CDR1 and CDR2 from the germline V gene are KGHSY and FQNENV. CDR3 loop: CASSQGWPGGQSSYEQYF. In nucleotides, the CDR3 is TGTGCCAGCAGCCAAGGCTGGCCGGGGGGTCAGAGCTCCTACGAGCAGTACTTC.

The chain uses TRBV27 and TRBJ2-3; 8 bases are shared with TRBD2. In germline, CDR1 is MNHEY, CDR2 SMNVEV (reference sequence). The CDR3 sequence is 15 residues long. The junction had 6 bases not matched to a gene; V was cut back by 3 bases and J by 4 bases. CDR3 DNA sequence: TGTGCCAGCAGTTTTGTGGCGGGAGGCCCAGATACGCAGTATTTT. It is translated as CASSFVAGGPDTQYF.

V is TRBV28 and J is TRBJ1-5, with no clear D. Looked up from germline, CDR1 is MDHEN and CDR2 is SYDVKM. The germline V and J ends were trimmed by 8 bases and 0 bases, with 11 bases remaining between them. The CDR3 spans 14 residues. The DNA of the CDR3 is TGTGCCAGCGAGTCCCTTAATAGCAATCAGCCCCAGCATTTT. This encodes CASESLNSNQPQHF.

The J gene is TRBJ2-1, the V gene TRBV7-6; 13 bases map to TRBD2. Germline-derived CDR1 and CDR2 are SGHVS and FNYEAQ. The CDR3 sequence is 18 residues long. V lost 1 base to trimming and J lost 5 bases; unmatched junction nucleotides: 8. The CDR3, as DNA: TGTGCCAGCAGCTTAGTCGCCCCCGGGACTAGCGGGGACAATGAGCAGTTCTTC. Residues: CASSLVAPGTSGDNEQFF.

This chain links TRBV12-3 or TRBV12-4 with TRBJ2-7; 8 nucleotides agree with TRBD1. This CDR3 region has 13 residues. Unmatched junction bases numbered 6, after V lost 5 bases and J lost 6 bases. CDR3 sequence (DNA): TGTGCCAGCAGTGTGGACAGGGATCGCGAGCAGTACTTC. It encodes CASSVDRDREQYF.

This clone was seen a single time. CDR3 sequence (DNA): TGTGCCAGCAGCTTGGGACTAGCGGCAGGTCTCGGGGAGCTGTTTTTT. This codes for CASSLGLAAGLGELFF. J is TRBJ2-2 and V is TRBV5-6; 9 nucleotides line up with TRBD2. J was trimmed by 7 bases and V by 0 bases; bases with no gene match: 7. Germline V gene sequence: CDR1 SGHDT, CDR2 YYEEEE. The CDR3 totals 16 residues.

This chain links TRBV28 with TRBJ1-1; D unresolved. Trimming cost V 3 bases and J 5 bases, with 13 bases left between them. The germline V gene has CDR1 MDHEN and CDR2 SYDVKM. The CDR3 spans 14 residues. For the CDR3, the DNA is TGTGCCAGCAGTTTCCCCGCCCGGGTTACTGAAGCTTTCTTT. Translation gives CASSFPARVTEAFF.

The chain employs TRBV3-1 (or the pseudogene TRBV3-2) and TRBJ1-2; TRBD1 matches 11 bases. CDR1 is LGHDT and CDR2 is YNNKEL in the germline V gene (reference sequence). V was pared by 1 base and J by 7 bases, with 11 bases of the junction left unmatched. The CDR3 is made up of 17 amino acids. This CDR3 reads CASSQAKYGTGGSGYTF. CDR3 nucleotide sequence: TGTGCCAGCAGCCAAGCCAAATACGGGACAGGGGGAAGTGGCTACACCTTC.

This rearrangement joins TRBV15 to TRBJ2-7; a weak D match, TRBD1 (5 bases). Germline V gene sequence: CDR1 LNHNV, CDR2 YYDKDF (reference sequence). Trimming left V 0 bases short and J 0 bases short, with 9 bases between. CDR3 length equals 15 residues. The CDR3 is CATSRDRASSYEQYF. CDR3 nucleotides: TGTGCCACCAGCAGAGACAGGGCCAGCTCCTACGAGCAGTACTTC. Full variable domain (rest looked up from reference TRBV15 and TRBJ2-7): DAMVIQNPRYQVTQFGKPVTLSCSQTLNHNVMYWYQQKSSQAPKLLFHYYDKDFNNEADTPDNFQSRRPNTSFCFLDIRSPGLGDTAMYLCATSRDRASSYEQYFGPGTRLTVT.

This clone was detected only once. The DNA of the CDR3 is TGTGCCAGCAGTGAAACTAGCGGGAGGTTCGTATGGAATGAGCAGTTCTTC. Translation: CASSETSGRFVWNEQFF. The chain couples TRBV6-1 to TRBJ2-1; 12 bases agree with TRBD2. Unmatched junction bases numbered 9, after V lost 2 bases and J lost 7 bases. There are 17 residues in the CDR3. Germline V gene data show CDR1 as MNHNS and CDR2 as SASEGT.

This sequence joins TRBV10-3 and TRBJ1-2, with D possibly being TRBD1 (6 bases). The CDR3 runs to 14 residues. V was clipped by 4 bases and J by 4 bases, with 13 bases between them. Germline loops: CDR1 ENHRY, CDR2 SYGVKD. This CDR3 reads CAISGGHGGYGYTF. Written as DNA, the CDR3 is TGTGCCATCAGTGGGGGACATGGGGGCTATGGCTACACCTTC.

This chain uses TRBV2 with TRBJ2-2; 10 bases align to TRBD1. The length of the CDR3 is 16 residues. Germline trimming cut 6 bases from V and 7 bases from J; bases unmatched to any gene: 11. Germline CDR1 SNHLY, CDR2 FYNNEI. The CDR3 here is CASSQDRGAPVGELFF. The CDR3, as DNA: TGTGCCAGCAGCCAGGACAGGGGGGCCCCCGTCGGGGAGCTGTTTTTT.

The rearrangement links TRBV19 to TRBJ1-4; D gene unclear. Per germline, CDR1 LNHDA and CDR2 SQIVND (reference sequence). This CDR3 is built from 20 residues. V was clipped by 2 bases and J by 8 bases, with 30 bases between them. The CDR3 sequence is CASSIPSPGFFDSLAEKLFF. Written as DNA, the CDR3 is TGTGCCAGTAGTATACCTAGTCCGGGGTTCTTCGACTCACTGGCGGAAAAACTGTTTTTT.

In its sample, this clone was seen once. The chain is built from TRBV6-6 and TRBJ2-1; no firm D call. The CDR3 consists of 13 residues. V was clipped by 7 bases and J by 3 bases, with 10 bases between them. Germline V gives CDR1 MNHNY, CDR2 SVGAGI (reference sequence). The CDR3 spells CASTSSNYNEQFF. CDR3 bases: TGTGCCAGCACAAGTAGTAACTACAATGAGCAGTTCTTC.

V is TRBV6-5 and J is TRBJ2-1; possibly TRBD2 for D (5 bases). The CDR3 consists of 14 residues. Germline V CDR1 and CDR2: MNHEY, SVGAGI. V was pared by 6 bases and J by 6 bases, with 15 bases between. In nucleotides, the CDR3 is TGTGCCAGCAGCCCCAGCTCAGCGGCCAATGAGCAGTTCTTC. The encoded protein is CASSPSSAANEQFF.

J is TRBJ1-6 and V is TRBV27, with TRBD1 matching 9 bases. Germline V gene data show CDR1 as MNHEY and CDR2 as SMNVEV (reference sequence). The CDR3 sequence is 17 residues long. J gave up 0 bases and V 6 bases, and 6 bases lay outside the gene matches. The CDR3 loop reads CASRSGQGSSYNSPLHF. CDR3 nucleotide sequence: TGTGCCAGCAGAAGTGGACAGGGGAGCTCCTATAATTCACCCCTCCACTTT.

The V call is TRBV19, the J call TRBJ1-4; no clear D. This CDR3 spans 12 amino acids. Germline V gene lookup returns CDR1 LNHDA and CDR2 SQIVND (reference sequence). Trimming cost V 4 bases and J 7 bases, with 7 bases left between them. The CDR3: CASSKQSEKLFF. CDR3 nucleotide sequence: TGTGCCAGTAGTAAACAAAGTGAAAAACTGTTTTTT.

V gene TRBV4-3 combines with J gene TRBJ1-4; 7 positions agree with TRBD1. Germline assignment: CDR1 LGHNA and CDR2 YSLEER. This CDR3 is 15 amino acids long. Germline trimming cut 0 bases from V and 7 bases from J; bases unmatched to any gene: 5. For the CDR3, the DNA is TGCGCCAGCAGCCAAGATGCCAGGGGGGTTGAAAAACTGTTTTTT. Translating it yields CASSQDARGVEKLFF.

The chain carries TRBV6-6 and TRBJ2-7; 10 bases align to TRBD2. Losses at the gene ends were 6 bases for V and 2 bases for J; bases not matched to a gene: 4. The germline V gene has CDR1 MNHNY and CDR2 SVGAGI (reference sequence). The CDR3 totals 14 residues. This chain's CDR3 is CASRGGLAAYEQYF. For the CDR3, the DNA is TGTGCCAGCAGAGGAGGACTAGCGGCCTACGAGCAGTACTTC.

This sequence joins TRBV24-1 and TRBJ2-3; D might be TRBD2 (6 bases). V gave up 5 bases and J gave up 0 bases, with 11 bases separating them. The V gene's germline CDR1 is KGHDR and CDR2 SFDVKD. The CDR3 is 15 amino acids. Here the CDR3 DNA reads TGTGCCACCAGTGTCCGCGGGATTAGCACAGATACGCAGTATTTT. Its protein product is CATSVRGISTDTQYF.